These 21 T cell receptor beta chains were all obtained from the same sample, sequenced in a study of early T cells in non-severe SARS-CoV-2 infection. TCRdb reanalysed the 5' RACE reads using MiXCR and keeps one entry per CDR3 protein. The table records more than 95,000 distinct CDR3 sequences, about 15% of them present only once. Material: whole blood. All receptors derive from an adult who was a healthcare worker with PCR-confirmed SARS-CoV-2 infection or an uninfected control (not recorded which).

This clonotype occurred a few times. The CDR3 DNA is TGCGCCAGCAGCCAAGGGAGTGCCTTGGAGTACTATGGCTACACCTTC. Encoded protein: CASSQGSALEYYGYTF. The chain couples TRBV4-1 to TRBJ1-2; D is ambiguous. Germline assignment: CDR1 MGHRA and CDR2 YSYEKL. The V end was cut by 1 base, the J end by 3 bases, with 15 bases between. CDR3 length equals 16 residues.

This clonotype has only a few counts. The chain is built from TRBV7-9 and TRBJ1-2; D may be TRBD1 (6 bases). CDR1 and CDR2 (germline): SEHNR, FQNEAQ (reference sequence). V was trimmed by 1 base and J by 8 bases, leaving 11 bases between them. The length of the CDR3 is 13 residues. The CDR3 region is CASSLVQGNGYTF. Here the CDR3 DNA reads TGTGCCAGCAGCTTAGTACAGGGTAACGGCTACACCTTC.

This clonotype was counted a few times. Written as DNA, the CDR3 is TGTGCCACCCCCAAGGAGACAGGGGCGAGCACAGATACGCAGTATTTT. This gives the protein CATPKETGASTDTQYF. V is TRBV7-9 and J is TRBJ2-3; 8 bases are shared with TRBD1. The CDR3 covers 16 residues. Per germline, CDR1 SEHNR and CDR2 FQNEAQ (reference sequence). Trimming at V came to 10 bases and at J to 0 bases, leaving 12 bases not matched to a gene.

This clonotype was counted a few times. The CDR3 bases are TGTGCCAGTAGTTTCGACAGCTCTGGGGCCAACGTCCTGACTTTC. Its protein product is CASSFDSSGANVLTF. V gene TRBV19 combines with J gene TRBJ2-6, with D perhaps matching TRBD1 (5 bases). Trimming left V 5 bases short and J 0 bases short, with 8 bases between. The germline CDR1 and CDR2 sequences are LNHDA and SQIVND (reference sequence). The CDR3 consists of 15 residues.

This clonotype was observed a few times. The CDR3 nucleotides are TGTGCCAGCAGTTTTGGTGACAACGGGGAGCTGTTTTTT. It encodes CASSFGDNGELFF. The rearrangement links TRBV27 to TRBJ2-2; no clear D gene. V was cut by 3 bases and J by 7 bases, with 9 bases left in between. The CDR3 length is 13 residues. CDR1 is MNHEY, CDR2 SMNVEV, per germline (reference sequence).

CDR3 sequence: CASSPRATRGKLFF. CDR3 DNA sequence: TGTGCCAGCTCACCAAGGGCTACCCGAGGGAAACTGTTTTTT. The chain uses TRBV18 and TRBJ1-4; D remains unclear. This CDR3 comprises 14 residues. Germline V gene data show CDR1 as KGHSH and CDR2 as LQKENI. V lost 2 bases and J lost 11, with 15 bases in between.

The J gene is TRBJ1-3, the V gene TRBV12-3 or TRBV12-4, with D tentatively TRBD1 (5 bases). The CDR3 loop spans 15 amino acids. Trimming removed 3 bases from V and 2 bases from J, with 11 bases in between. The CDR3 loop reads CASSLVGDTGNTIYF. Here the CDR3 DNA reads TGTGCCAGCAGTTTGGTGGGGGATACTGGAAACACCATATATTTT.

This clonotype was found many times. The rearrangement joins TRBV29-1 to TRBJ2-3, with D perhaps matching TRBD1 (5 bases). V lost 6 bases and J lost 1, with 14 bases in between. Germline loops: CDR1 SQVTM, CDR2 ANQGSEA. The CDR3 spans 14 residues. CDR3 bases: TGCAGCGTAGACCGGCCACAGGGCACAGATACGCAGTATTTT. It translates to CSVDRPQGTDTQYF.

This clonotype was seen a handful of times. The chain couples TRBV6-5 to TRBJ1-6, with D maybe TRBD1 (5 bases). V was clipped by 1 base and J by 10 bases, with 14 bases between them. From germline, CDR1 is MNHEY and CDR2 SVGAGI. The CDR3 extends over 15 amino acids. The CDR3 here is CASSYFSLGESPLHF. The DNA for the CDR3 is TGTGCCAGCAGTTACTTCTCTTTGGGGGAATCACCCCTCCACTTT.

This clonotype was seen ten or more times. The junction and the germline gene differ at one end; a read error may be behind it. The chain employs TRBV20-1 and TRBJ1-1; 8 nucleotides line up with TRBD1. CDR3 length: 13 residues. The V gene's germline CDR1 is DFQATT and CDR2 SNEGSKA (reference sequence). CDR3 bases: TGCAGTGCAAGAGCAGGGGGCCACACTGAAGCTTTCTTT. This sequence encodes CSARAGGHTEAFF.

This clonotype was seen a handful of times. The rearrangement uses TRBV18 and TRBJ1-2; no firm D call. V gave up 2 bases and J gave up 4 bases, with 20 bases separating them. CDR3 length: 17 residues. Per germline, CDR1 KGHSH and CDR2 LQKENI. The CDR3 spells CASSPRSNTEAGYGYTF. CDR3 bases: TGTGCCAGCTCACCAAGGTCAAACACCGAAGCAGGCTATGGCTACACCTTC.

This chain joins TRBV27 and TRBJ1-2; D gene unclear. Germline CDR1 is MNHEY and CDR2 is SMNVEV (reference sequence). The germline V and J ends were trimmed by 8 bases and 2 bases, with 18 bases remaining between them. The CDR3 has 15 residues. The CDR3 reads CASHTHQDPNYGYTF. The CDR3 nucleotides are TGTGCCAGCCACACCCATCAGGACCCAAACTATGGCTACACCTTC.

This clonotype was detected only a few times. The DNA for the CDR3 is TGCAGCGTTGAAGATTCCGGGACAGGGGTCCAAGCTTTCTTT. Residues: CSVEDSGTGVQAFF. The rearrangement joins TRBV29-1 to TRBJ1-1; 10 nucleotides line up with TRBD1. The V gene's germline CDR1 is SQVTM and CDR2 ANQGSEA. The CDR3 runs to 14 residues. Trimming at V came to 0 bases and at J to 9 bases, leaving 7 bases not matched to a gene.

This clonotype has ten or more counts. The chain employs TRBV11-2 and TRBJ1-1, with a tentative D call TRBD1 (5 bases). The CDR3 covers 13 residues. The ends were cut back, 1 base at V and 8 bases at J, with 11 bases in the middle. Germline V gene lookup returns CDR1 SGHAT and CDR2 FQNNGV. The CDR3 protein is CASSLAFREEAFF. Written as DNA, the CDR3 is TGTGCCAGCAGCTTAGCGTTCAGGGAGGAAGCTTTCTTT. Variable domain in full (rest from reference TRBV11-2 and TRBJ1-1): EAGVAQSPRYKIIEKRQSVAFWCNPISGHATLYWYQQILGQGPKLLIQFQNNGVVDDSQLPKDRFSAERLKGVDSTLKIQPAKLEDSAVYLCASSLAFREEAFFGQGTRLTVV.

This clonotype came up a few times. This chain uses TRBV10-3 with TRBJ1-1, with no clear D. Germline assignment: CDR1 ENHRY and CDR2 SYGVKD. CDR3 length: 15 amino acids. Between the trimmed V and J ends, which lost 4 bases and 5 bases, there was a span of 17 bases. CDR3 in DNA: TGTGCCATCAGTGTCGCGAGTTCCTCGGGAACTGAAGCTTTCTTT. It specifies CAISVASSSGTEAFF.

The chain couples TRBV29-1 to TRBJ2-5; TRBD2 matches at 9 bases. The J segment lost 5 bases and the V segment lost 7 bases, leaving 8 bases of the junction unmatched. This CDR3 has 13 residues. Per the germline V gene, CDR1 is SQVTM and CDR2 is ANQGSEA. CDR3 loop: CSAWGLAGETQYF. CDR3 bases: TGCAGCGCCTGGGGACTAGCCGGGGAGACCCAGTACTTC.

V usage is TRBV20-1 and J usage is TRBJ1-4, with D possibly matching TRBD1 (6 bases). The germline CDR1 and CDR2 sequences are DFQATT and SNEGSKA (reference sequence). This CDR3 comprises 14 residues. The germline V and J ends were trimmed by 2 bases and 8 bases, with 15 bases remaining between them. CDR3 sequence: CSARTWGAEEKLFF. The CDR3 DNA sequence: TGCAGTGCTAGAACCTGGGGGGCGGAAGAAAAACTGTTTTTT.

In this sample, this clonotype turned up a few times. The gene calls are TRBV4-1 and TRBJ2-7, with 10 bases that match TRBD1. This CDR3 comprises 16 residues. From germline, CDR1 is MGHRA and CDR2 YSYEKL. After removal of 3 bases from V and 2 bases from J, the junction contained 7 bases not matched to a gene. CDR3 sequence reads: CASSHPGQGTPYEQYF. CDR3 sequence (DNA): TGCGCCAGCAGCCACCCGGGACAGGGGACCCCCTACGAGCAGTACTTC.

The chain carries TRBV7-9 and TRBJ2-5; possibly TRBD2 for D (6 bases). The CDR3 covers 13 residues. V lost 6 bases and J lost 5, with 13 bases in between. Germline CDR1 is SEHNR and CDR2 is FQNEAQ (reference sequence). The CDR3 coding sequence is TGTGCCAGCAGACCGGGACTCCGGGAGACCCAGTACTTC. Translating it yields CASRPGLRETQYF. The full variable domain, in which reference TRBV7-9 and TRBJ2-5 provide the parts outside the CDR3, is DTGVSQNPRHKITKRGQNVTFRCDPISEHNRLYWYRQTLGQGPEFLTYFQNEAQLEKSRLLSDRFSAERPKGSFSTLEIQRTEQGDSAMYLCASRPGLRETQYFGPGTRLLVL.

The genes are TRBV12-3 or TRBV12-4 and TRBJ1-6; no reliable D call. The CDR3 loop spans 14 amino acids. V lost 1 base, J lost 8 bases, and 9 bases lay in between. Written as DNA, the CDR3 is TGTGCCAGCAGTTTAGGCGCTTCCCATTCACCCCTCCACTTT. It codes for CASSLGASHSPLHF.

In this sample, this clonotype turned up a few times. The chain recombines TRBV12-3 or TRBV12-4 with TRBJ1-2, with 8 bases aligning to TRBD1. The CDR3 extends over 14 amino acids. The V and J ends lost 5 bases and 4 bases, in that order; junction bases with no gene match: 6. The CDR3 nucleotides are TGTGCCAGCAGTCGCGGACAGGGCTTCTATGGCTACACCTTC. It is translated as CASSRGQGFYGYTF.